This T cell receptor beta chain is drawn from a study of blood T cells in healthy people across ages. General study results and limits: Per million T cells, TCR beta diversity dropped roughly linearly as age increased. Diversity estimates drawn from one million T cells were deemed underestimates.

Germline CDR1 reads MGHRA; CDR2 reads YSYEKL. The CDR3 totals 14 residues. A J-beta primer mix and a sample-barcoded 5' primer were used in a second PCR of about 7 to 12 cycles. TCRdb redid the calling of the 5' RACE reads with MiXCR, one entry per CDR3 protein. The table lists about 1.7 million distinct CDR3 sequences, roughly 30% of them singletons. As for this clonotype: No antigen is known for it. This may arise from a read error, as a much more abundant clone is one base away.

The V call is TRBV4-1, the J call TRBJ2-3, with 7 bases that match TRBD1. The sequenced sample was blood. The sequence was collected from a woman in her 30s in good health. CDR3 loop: CVSTMTGSTDTQYF. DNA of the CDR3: TGCGTCAGCACCATGACAGGGAGCACAGATACGCAGTATTTT.